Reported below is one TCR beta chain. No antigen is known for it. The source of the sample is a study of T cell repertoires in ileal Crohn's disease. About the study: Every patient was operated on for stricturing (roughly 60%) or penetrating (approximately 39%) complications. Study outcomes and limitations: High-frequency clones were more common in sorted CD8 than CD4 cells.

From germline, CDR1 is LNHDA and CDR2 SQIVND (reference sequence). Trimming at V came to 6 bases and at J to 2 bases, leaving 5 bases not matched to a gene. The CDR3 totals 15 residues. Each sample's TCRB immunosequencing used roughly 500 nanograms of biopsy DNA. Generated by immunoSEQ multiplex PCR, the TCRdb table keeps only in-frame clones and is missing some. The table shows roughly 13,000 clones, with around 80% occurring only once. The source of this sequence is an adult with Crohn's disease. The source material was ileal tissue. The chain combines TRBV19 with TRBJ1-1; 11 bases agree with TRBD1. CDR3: CASRGGTGGNTEAFF. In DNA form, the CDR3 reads TGTGCCAGTAGGGGCGGGACAGGGGGTAACACTGAAGCTTTCTTT.